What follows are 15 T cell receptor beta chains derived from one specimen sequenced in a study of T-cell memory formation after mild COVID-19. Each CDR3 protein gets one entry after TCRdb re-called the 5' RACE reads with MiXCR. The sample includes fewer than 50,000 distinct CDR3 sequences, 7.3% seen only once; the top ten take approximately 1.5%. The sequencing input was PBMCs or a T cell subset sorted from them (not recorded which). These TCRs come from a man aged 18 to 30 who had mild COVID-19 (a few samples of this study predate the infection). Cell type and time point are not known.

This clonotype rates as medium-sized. CDR3: CASSRLGDRSYEQYF. The DNA of the CDR3 is TGTGCCAGCAGCCGCCTTGGGGATCGCTCCTACGAGCAGTACTTC. The chain employs TRBV7-9 and TRBJ2-7; D not certain. Germline CDR1 and CDR2: SEHNR and FQNEAQ (reference sequence). The CDR3 sequence is 15 residues long. With 5 bases removed from V and 0 bases from J, the gap between germline ends came to 14 bases.

The DNA for the CDR3 is TGCAGCGTTGTGCCGGGGACCCTAGGGGGCTACACCTTC. Protein product: CSVVPGTLGGYTF. The chain joins TRBV29-1 to TRBJ1-2, with D possibly matching TRBD1 (5 bases). The CDR3 contains 13 residues. V gave up 4 bases and J gave up 8 bases, with 17 bases separating them. Germline V lookup: CDR1 SQVTM, CDR2 ANQGSEA. Full variable domain (rest looked up from reference TRBV29-1 and TRBJ1-2): SAVISQKPSRDICQRGTSLTIQCQVDSQVTMMFWYRQQPGQSLTLIATANQGSEATYESGFVIDKFPISRPNLTFSTLTVSNMSPEDSSIYLCSVVPGTLGGYTFGSGTRLTVV.

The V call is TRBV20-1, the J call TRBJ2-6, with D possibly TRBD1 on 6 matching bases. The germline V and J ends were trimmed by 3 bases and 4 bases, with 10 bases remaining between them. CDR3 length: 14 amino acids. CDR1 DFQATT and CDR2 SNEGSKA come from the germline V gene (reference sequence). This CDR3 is CSARVGQGANVLTF. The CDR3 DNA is TGCAGTGCTAGGGTAGGACAGGGGGCCAACGTCCTGACTTTC.

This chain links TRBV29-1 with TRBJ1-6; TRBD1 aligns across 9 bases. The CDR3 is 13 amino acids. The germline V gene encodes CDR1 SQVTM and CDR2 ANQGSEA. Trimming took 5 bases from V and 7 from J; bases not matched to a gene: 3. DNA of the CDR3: TGCAGCGTTAGGACAGGGGCAAATTCACCCCTCCACTTT. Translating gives CSVRTGANSPLHF.

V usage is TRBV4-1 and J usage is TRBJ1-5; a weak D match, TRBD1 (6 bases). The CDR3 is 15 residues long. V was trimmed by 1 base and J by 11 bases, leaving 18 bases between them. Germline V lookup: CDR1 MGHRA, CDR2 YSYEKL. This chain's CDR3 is CASSQGGGIQSAQHF. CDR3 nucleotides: TGCGCCAGCAGCCAAGGAGGGGGGATCCAATCAGCCCAGCATTTT.

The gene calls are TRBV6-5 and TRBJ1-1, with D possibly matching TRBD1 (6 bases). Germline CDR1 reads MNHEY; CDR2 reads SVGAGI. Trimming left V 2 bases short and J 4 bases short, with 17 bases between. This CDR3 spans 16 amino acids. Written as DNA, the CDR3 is TGTGCCAGCAGTTACCCTCCCCGCGGGGGGCCCACTGAAGCTTTCTTT. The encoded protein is CASSYPPRGGPTEAFF.

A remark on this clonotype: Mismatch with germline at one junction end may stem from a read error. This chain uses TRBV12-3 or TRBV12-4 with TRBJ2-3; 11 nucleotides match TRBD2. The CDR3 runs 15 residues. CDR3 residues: CASSLAGGSTDTQYF. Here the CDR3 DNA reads TGTGCCAGCAGTCTAGCGGGGGGTAGCACAGATACGCAGTATTTT.

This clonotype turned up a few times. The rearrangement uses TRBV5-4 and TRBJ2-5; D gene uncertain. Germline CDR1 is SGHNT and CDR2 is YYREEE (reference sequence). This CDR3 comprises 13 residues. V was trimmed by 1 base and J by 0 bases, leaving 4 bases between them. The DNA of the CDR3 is TGTGCCAGCAGCTTGTCTTACCAAGAGACCCAGTACTTC. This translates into CASSLSYQETQYF.

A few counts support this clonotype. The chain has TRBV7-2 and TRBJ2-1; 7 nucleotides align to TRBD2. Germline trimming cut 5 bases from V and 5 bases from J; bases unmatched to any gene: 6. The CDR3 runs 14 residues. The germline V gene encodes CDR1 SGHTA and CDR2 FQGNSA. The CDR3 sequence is CASSAGLGHNEQFF. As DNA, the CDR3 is TGTGCCAGCAGCGCCGGACTAGGCCACAATGAGCAGTTCTTC.

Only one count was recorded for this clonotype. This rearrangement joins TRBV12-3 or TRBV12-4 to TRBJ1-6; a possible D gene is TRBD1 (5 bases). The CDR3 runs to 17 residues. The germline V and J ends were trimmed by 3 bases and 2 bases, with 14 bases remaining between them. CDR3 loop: CASSLGGGRTYNSPLHF. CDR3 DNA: TGTGCCAGCAGTTTGGGCGGGGGGAGGACCTATAATTCACCCCTCCACTTT.

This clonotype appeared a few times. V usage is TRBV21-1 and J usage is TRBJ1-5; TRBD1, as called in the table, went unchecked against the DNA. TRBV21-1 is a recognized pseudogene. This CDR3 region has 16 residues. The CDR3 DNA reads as TGTGCCACCGACCGGGAAGACAGTAATAGCAATCAGCCCCAGCATTTT. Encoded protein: CATDREDSNSNQPQHF.

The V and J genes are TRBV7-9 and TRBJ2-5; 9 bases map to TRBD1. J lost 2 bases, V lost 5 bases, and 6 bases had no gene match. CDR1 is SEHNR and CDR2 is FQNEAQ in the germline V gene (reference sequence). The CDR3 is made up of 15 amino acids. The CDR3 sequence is CASSVWTGVQETQYF. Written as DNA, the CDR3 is TGTGCCAGCAGCGTCTGGACAGGGGTTCAAGAGACCCAGTACTTC.

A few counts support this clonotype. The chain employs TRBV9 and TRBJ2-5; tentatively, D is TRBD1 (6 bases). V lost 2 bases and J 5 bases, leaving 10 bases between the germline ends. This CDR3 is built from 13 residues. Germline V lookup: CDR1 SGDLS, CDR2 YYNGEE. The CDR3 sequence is CASSVQGMETQYF. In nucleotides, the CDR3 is TGTGCCAGCAGCGTCCAGGGGATGGAGACCCAGTACTTC.

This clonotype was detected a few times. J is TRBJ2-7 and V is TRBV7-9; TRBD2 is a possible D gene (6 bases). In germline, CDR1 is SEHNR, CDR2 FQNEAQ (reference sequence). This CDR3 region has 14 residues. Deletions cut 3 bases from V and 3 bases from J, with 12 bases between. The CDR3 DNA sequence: TGTGCCAGCAGCTTTCTGGGGGGAGACTACGAGCAGTACGTC. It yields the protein CASSFLGGDYEQYV.

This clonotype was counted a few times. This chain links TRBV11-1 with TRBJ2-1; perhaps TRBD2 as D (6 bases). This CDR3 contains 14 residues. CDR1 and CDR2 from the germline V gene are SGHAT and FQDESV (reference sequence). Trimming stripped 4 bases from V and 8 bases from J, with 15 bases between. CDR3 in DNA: TGTGCCAGCAGCTGGGGACTGGGGGACGATGAGCAGTTCTTC. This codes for CASSWGLGDDEQFF. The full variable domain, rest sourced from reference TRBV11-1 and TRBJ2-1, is EAEVAQSPRYKITEKSQAVAFWCDPISGHATLYWYRQILGQGPELLVQFQDESVVDDSQLPKDRFSAERLKGVDSTLKIQPAELGDSAMYLCASSWGLGDDEQFFGPGTRLTVL.